The clone carrying this TCR beta chain showed up just a few times. Individuals in the exposed group had encountered a COVID-19 case within 2 weeks preceding study entry. This record belongs to a study of blood T cell repertoires in COVID-19. Study background: Whether acute or convalescent, the COVID-19 samples came from the United States, Italy and Spain. The cDNA or gDNA used as material had been derived from T cells, B-cell-depleted T cells, or PBMCs.

Under the authors' procedure: Scientists estimated how many nucleated cells there were by amplifying reference gene primers. Libraries were prepared by immunoSEQ multiplex PCR; TCRdb keeps only in-frame clonotypes and omits some of them. D and trimming come from the DNA, and the V and J calls and clone size come from that table. The sample records about 350,000 clones, about nine tenths being singletons. The TCR was taken from a woman under 40 who had been exposed to COVID-19. Specimen: PBMCs or T cells enriched from blood (not recorded which).

The DNA of the CDR3 is TGTGCCAGCAGCGTAGGACCCGGGGGACAGGGGTATGGCTACACCTTC. Amino acids: CASSVGPGGQGYGYTF. The chain has TRBV9 and TRBJ1-2; 10 bases are shared with TRBD1. Germline assignment: CDR1 SGDLS and CDR2 YYNGEE. The CDR3 spans 16 residues. The V segment lost 0 bases and the J segment 5 bases; nucleotides outside the gene matches: 7. Looking up the rest from reference TRBV9 and TRBJ1-2 gives the full variable domain: DSGVTQTPKHLITATGQRVTLRCSPRSGDLSVYWYQQSLDQGLQFLIQYYNGEERAKGNILERFSAQQFPDLHSELNLSSLELGDSALYFCASSVGPGGQGYGYTFGSGTRLTVV.